This T cell receptor (beta chain) originates from a study of blood T cell repertoires in COVID-19. For the study at large: Acute and convalescent COVID-19 specimens originated in the United States, Italy and Spain.

This clone turned up a few times. Libraries were prepared by immunoSEQ multiplex PCR; TCRdb keeps only in-frame clonotypes and omits some of them. The sample shows approximately 280,000 clones, around 88% of them seen only once. The sequenced sample was peripheral blood. This receptor was taken from a man in his forties with acute or convalescent COVID-19.

The CDR3 loop is CAISEGLFSYEQYF. CDR3 nucleotide sequence: TGTGCCATCAGTGAGGGACTATTTTCCTACGAGCAGTACTTC. V usage is TRBV10-3 and J usage is TRBJ2-7; D possibly corresponds to TRBD2 (6 bases). Germline values: CDR1 ENHRY, CDR2 SYGVKD. Trimming left V 2 bases short and J 1 base short, with 9 bases between. This CDR3 contains 14 residues.